A single sample gave rise to the 6 T cell receptor beta chains below, sequenced in a study of T cell repertoires in cytomegalovirus infection. No antigen is known for these receptors. TCRdb re-analysed the reads in MiXCR, keeping a single row per CDR3 protein. Here the sample spans approximately 500,000 distinct CDR3 sequences, 30% to 35% being singletons. The sequencing used cultured PBMCs, collected from culture after CMV antigen stimulation. Receptors originate from a human donor in good health (CMV status not recorded). Some clones in this sample may be carry-over from other donors' samples.

V is TRBV18 and J is TRBJ2-7, with D perhaps TRBD2 (5 bases). CDR3 length: 15 residues. Trimming pared 6 bases from V and 0 bases from J, leaving 15 bases between. Germline V gene lookup returns CDR1 KGHSH and CDR2 LQKENI. The CDR3 loop reads CASSPSEGSSYEQYF. The CDR3 region has the DNA TGTGCCAGCTCTCCAAGCGAGGGTAGCTCCTACGAGCAGTACTTC.

CDR3 in DNA: TGTGCCAGCAGAGGGCCCGGAGGTGAGCAGTTCTTC. As protein: CASRGPGGEQFF. The rearrangement uses TRBV6-1 and TRBJ2-1, with a weak D call TRBD2 (5 bases). CDR3 size: 12 residues. Germline values: CDR1 MNHNS, CDR2 SASEGT. With 6 bases removed from V and 9 bases from J, the gap between germline ends came to 12 bases.

This clonotype was counted only a few times. The V and J genes are TRBV7-2 and TRBJ2-7; possibly TRBD1 or TRBD2 for D (5 bases each). The CDR3 is 15 amino acids. The ends were cut back, 0 bases at V and 0 bases at J, with 9 bases in the middle. CDR1 is SGHTA and CDR2 is FQGNSA in the germline V gene. CDR3 sequence (DNA): TGTGCCAGCAGCTTAGCGCTGGGACCCTCCTACGAGCAGTACTTC. Translated, it gives CASSLALGPSYEQYF.

This clonotype was detected many times. The chain joins TRBV7-2 to TRBJ1-3; a possible D gene is TRBD1 (5 bases). V lost 3 bases and J 4 bases, leaving 7 bases between the germline ends. The CDR3 is made up of 13 amino acids. The germline CDR1 and CDR2 sequences are SGHTA and FQGNSA. CDR3: CASSLGRGNTIYF. The DNA of the CDR3 is TGTGCCAGCAGCTTGGGACGAGGAAACACCATATATTTT. Using reference TRBV7-2 and TRBJ1-3 for the parts outside the CDR3, the full variable domain is GAGVSQSPSNKVTEKGKDVELRCDPISGHTALYWYRQSLGQGLEFLIYFQGNSAPDKSGLPSDRFSAERTGGSVSTLTIQRTQQEDSAVYLCASSLGRGNTIYFGEGSWLTVV.

This clonotype has just a few counts. The rearrangement links TRBV6-5 to TRBJ2-7; 8 bases match TRBD2. CDR3 length: 15 residues. Germline assignment: CDR1 MNHEY and CDR2 SVGAGI. V gave up 6 bases and J gave up 2 bases; unmatched junction bases: 9. DNA for the CDR3: TGTGCCAGCAGACCGGGACTAGATTACGCCTACGAGCAGTACGTC. It encodes CASRPGLDYAYEQYV.

This clonotype has just a few counts. The genes are TRBV7-2 and TRBJ2-1; the D gene is possibly TRBD2 (5 bases). The CDR3 runs to 13 residues. The germline CDR1 and CDR2 sequences are SGHTA and FQGNSA. Trimming took 4 bases from V and 6 from J, leaving 10 bases between them. The CDR3 spells CASSYFGSNEQFF. The DNA for the CDR3 is TGTGCCAGCAGCTATTTTGGGAGCAATGAGCAGTTCTTC.